This passage covers 18 T cell receptor beta chains from one sample sequenced in a study of CD8+ T cells in alopecia areata. cDNA reverse transcribed from extracted RNA served as the sequencing template. Repertoires were generated with immunoSEQ multiplex PCR, while TCRdb's copy carries only in-frame clones and drops some. The sample has roughly 170,000 clones, around 50% seen once. The specimen was CD4+ T cells sorted from blood, collected at week 0. The receptors come from a human donor with alopecia areata.

The chain couples TRBV5-1 to TRBJ1-2; TRBD1 is a possible D gene (6 bases). There are 13 residues in the CDR3. V lost 3 bases to trimming and J lost 7 bases, with 13 bases between them. Germline lookup yields CDR1 SGHRS and CDR2 YFSETQ. The CDR3 bases are TGCGCCAGCAGCTCGGGGGGGCCCCGTGGCTACACCTTC. The encoded protein is CASSSGGPRGYTF.

The V call is TRBV30, the J call TRBJ1-2; possibly TRBD1 for D (6 bases). The CDR3 contains 13 residues. Trimming pared 0 bases from V and 7 bases from J, leaving 12 bases between. Germline V CDR1 and CDR2: GTSNPN, SVGIG (reference sequence). The CDR3 DNA follows: TGTGCCTGGAGTGTCCGGGGAGGGGGTGGCTACACCTTC. Translated, it gives CAWSVRGGGGYTF.

This chain connects TRBV30 to TRBJ2-5, with D possibly being TRBD1 or TRBD2 (5 bases each). This CDR3 spans 13 amino acids. Trimming stripped 0 bases from V and 5 bases from J, with 10 bases between. Per germline, CDR1 GTSNPN and CDR2 SVGIG (reference sequence). Here the CDR3 DNA reads TGTGCCTGGAGTGTTACGGGGCGGGAGACCCAGTACTTC. Its protein product is CAWSVTGRETQYF.

This clone was counted between two and nine times. This sequence joins TRBV5-1 and TRBJ2-1; 9 nucleotides align to TRBD2. The germline V gene encodes CDR1 SGHRS and CDR2 YFSETQ. The junction had 3 bases not matched to a gene; V was cut back by 3 bases and J by 2 bases. The CDR3 loop spans 15 amino acids. CDR3 region: CASSYSGGTYNEQFF. In DNA form, the CDR3 reads TGCGCCAGCAGCTATAGCGGGGGTACCTACAATGAGCAGTTCTTC. The full variable domain, with the rest looked up from reference TRBV5-1 and TRBJ2-1, is KAGVTQTPRYLIKTRGQQVTLSCSPISGHRSVSWYQQTPGQGLQFLFEYFSETQRNKGNFPGRFSGRQFSNSRSEMNVSTLELGDSALYLCASSYSGGTYNEQFFGPGTRLTVL.

This rearrangement joins TRBV2 to TRBJ1-2, with D tentatively TRBD1 (6 bases). The germline CDR1 and CDR2 sequences are SNHLY and FYNNEI. V lost 7 bases, J lost 5 bases, and 14 bases lay in between. This CDR3 is built from 13 residues. CDR3: CASIAGRGYGYTF. The CDR3 DNA sequence: TGTGCCAGCATAGCAGGCAGGGGATATGGCTACACCTTC.

The chain links TRBV5-1 to TRBJ2-1, with a possible D match to TRBD1 (5 bases). Germline values: CDR1 SGHRS, CDR2 YFSETQ. V was clipped by 2 bases and J by 0 bases, with 6 bases between them. The CDR3 is 14 amino acids. CDR3 coding DNA: TGCGCCAGCAGCTTCGACAGCTCCTACAATGAGCAGTTCTTC. Protein: CASSFDSSYNEQFF.

The chain couples TRBV6-6 to TRBJ2-7, with D maybe TRBD1 (5 bases). Germline V gene lookup returns CDR1 MNHNY and CDR2 SVGAGI (reference sequence). V was cut by 6 bases and J by 2 bases, with 8 bases left in between. The CDR3 has 12 amino acids. The CDR3 nucleotides read TGTGCCAGCAGCCCGACAGCCTACGAGCAGTACTTC. This gives the protein CASSPTAYEQYF.

This clone has only a few counts. V gene TRBV29-1 combines with J gene TRBJ1-2; TRBD1 might be the D (6 bases). The germline V gene has CDR1 SQVTM and CDR2 ANQGSEA. The CDR3 loop spans 12 amino acids. V lost 6 bases to trimming and J lost 6 bases, with 14 bases between them. The CDR3 loop reads CSVERGSDGYTF. CDR3 DNA: TGCAGCGTGGAAAGGGGGTCTGATGGCTACACCTTC.

This clone was observed a few times. The V gene is TRBV11-3, the J gene TRBJ2-5, with D possibly matching TRBD2 (6 bases). The V gene's germline CDR1 is SGHNT and CDR2 YENEEA. V was pared by 4 bases and J by 6 bases, with 12 bases between. The CDR3 extends over 13 amino acids. This CDR3 reads CASSYGGSKTQYF. The CDR3 nucleotides read TGTGCCAGCAGCTACGGGGGTTCTAAGACCCAGTACTTC.

Here the CDR3 DNA reads TGTGCCAGCAGTTTGGGAGGGGGACAGGCAAATGAAAAACTGTTTTTT. Its protein product is CASSLGGGQANEKLFF. The chain uses TRBV25-1 and TRBJ1-4; TRBD1 matches 8 bases. The ends lost 5 bases at V and 5 bases at J; junction bases unmatched: 10. CDR3 length: 16 residues. CDR1 and CDR2 (germline): MGHDK, SYGVNS. The variable domain in full, completed from reference TRBV25-1 and TRBJ1-4, reads EADIYQTPRYLVIGTGKKITLECSQTMGHDKMYWYQQDPGMELHLIHYSYGVNSTEKGDLSSESTVSRIRTEHFPLTLESARPSHTSQYLCASSLGGGQANEKLFFGSGTQLSVL.

The rearrangement links TRBV7-8 to TRBJ1-2; D not certain. Looked up from germline, CDR1 is SGHVS and CDR2 is FQNEAQ. V gave up 5 bases and J gave up 7 bases, with 17 bases separating them. The CDR3 runs to 14 residues. The CDR3: CASSPASGAGGYTF. In nucleotides, the CDR3 is TGTGCCAGCAGCCCCGCGTCGGGCGCGGGTGGCTACACCTTC.

The chain has TRBV30 and TRBJ2-2, with a weak D call TRBD1 (5 bases). The V end lost 3 bases, the J end lost 5 bases, and 10 bases lay between the germline ends. This CDR3 contains 13 residues. Germline V gives CDR1 GTSNPN, CDR2 SVGIG (reference sequence). CDR3 in amino acids: CAWSEQETGELFF. The CDR3 DNA reads TGTGCCTGGAGCGAACAGGAGACCGGGGAGCTGTTTTTT.

The chain employs TRBV5-1 and TRBJ2-3; D possibly corresponds to TRBD1 (6 bases). Trimming stripped 4 bases from V and 5 bases from J, with 14 bases between. CDR1 SGHRS and CDR2 YFSETQ come from the germline V gene. This CDR3 region has 14 residues. CDR3 nucleotides: TGCGCCAGCAGCACCGAAGACAGGATAGATACGCAGTATTTT. Residues: CASSTEDRIDTQYF.

The chain employs TRBV29-1 and TRBJ1-2; 8 bases line up with TRBD1. CDR1 and CDR2 from the germline V gene are SQVTM and ANQGSEA. V lost 3 bases to trimming and J lost 4 bases; unmatched junction nucleotides: 7. The CDR3 runs 14 residues. The DNA of the CDR3 is TGCAGCGTTGAGGGCAGGGGGCAGGTCTATGGCTACACCTTC. Protein sequence: CSVEGRGQVYGYTF.

The J gene is TRBJ2-7, the V gene TRBV11-2; 8 positions match TRBD1. CDR3 length equals 13 residues. The V and J ends lost 6 bases and 2 bases, in that order; junction bases with no gene match: 3. Looked up from germline, CDR1 is SGHAT and CDR2 is FQNNGV. The CDR3 spells CASSRDRTYEQYF. The CDR3 DNA follows: TGTGCCAGCAGTCGGGACAGGACCTACGAGCAGTACTTC.

The V call is TRBV5-6, the J call TRBJ1-1; unclear D gene. The CDR3 spans 16 residues. Per germline, CDR1 SGHDT and CDR2 YYEEEE. The ends were cut back, 1 base at V and 4 bases at J, with 17 bases in the middle. The CDR3 bases are TGTGCCAGCAGCTTGAGAACTTCGTCGATGGGCACTGAAGCTTTCTTT. This encodes CASSLRTSSMGTEAFF.

For this clone: Other DNA sequences in the sample encode the same CDR3. The gene calls are TRBV9 and TRBJ2-5, with TRBD2 matching 8 bases. The V and J ends lost 0 bases and 5 bases, in that order; junction bases with no gene match: 3. The CDR3 is 14 residues long. CDR1 is SGDLS and CDR2 is YYNGEE in the germline V gene. The CDR3 is CASSVGGLEETQYF. The CDR3 nucleotides read TGTGCCAGCAGCGTAGGGGGACTAGAGGAGACCCAGTACTTC.

This clone has only a few counts. The chain has TRBV29-1 and TRBJ2-5, with a weak D call TRBD1 (5 bases). From germline, CDR1 is SQVTM and CDR2 ANQGSEA. V shed 1 base and J shed 7 bases, with 19 bases lying between them. This CDR3 has 15 amino acids. CDR3: CSVEGTTGGGATQYF. CDR3 DNA: TGCAGCGTTGAAGGTACTACAGGCGGTGGTGCGACCCAGTACTTC.